This paragraph reports one T cell receptor beta chain. The sample comes from a study of blood T cell repertoires in COVID-19. Across the study: Sites in the United States, Italy and Spain provided acute and convalescent COVID-19 samples. Sample material is recorded as cDNA or gDNA derived from T cells, B-cell-depleted T cells, or PBMCs.

Study processing details: Cell counts per sample came from amplifying reference gene primers. The data were produced by immunoSEQ multiplex PCR, yet TCRdb's version contains in-frame clones alone and is incomplete. The V and J calls and clone size come from that table; D and trimming were worked out from the DNA. In the table there are 120,000 or so clones, more than 70% of which are singletons. This CDR3 spans 15 amino acids. CDR1 is SGHAT, CDR2 FQDESV, per germline (reference sequence). The V end was cut by 1 base, the J end by 8 bases, with 15 bases between. Sequencing was carried out using peripheral blood. The rearrangement links TRBV11-1 to TRBJ2-1, with D maybe TRBD2 (6 bases). This sequence originates from a human donor in a cohort sampled during active COVID-19. CDR3 in DNA: TGTGCCAGCAGCTTAGAGGTATCAGGGAGGTATGAGCAGTTCTTC. Translated, it gives CASSLEVSGRYEQFF.